These T cell receptor beta chains were read from a single sample in a study of T cell responses to AZD1222 COVID-19 vaccine. The protocol was immunoSEQ multiplex PCR, while the TCRdb copy is restricted to in-frame clones and leaves out a portion. Of about 140,000 clones listed, around 90% are singletons. The input for sequencing was peripheral blood, taken on day 0 of AZD1222 vaccination. These receptors originate from an adult in good health. CDR3s include the opening cysteine and the closing phenylalanine or tryptophan. A D gene is named only where the DNA matches it firmly.

D	V	J	CDR3
.	TRBV12-3/TRBV12-4	TRBJ1-5	CASSLVSNQPQHF
.	TRBV7-3	TRBJ2-5	CASSLSQQETQYF
.	TRBV18	TRBJ2-1	CASSPRRGQANEQFF
.	TRBV7-9	TRBJ1-1	CASSPVGGLNTEAFF
TRBD2	TRBV5-1	TRBJ2-5	CASSLASGVSETQYF
TRBD1	TRBV3-1/TRBV3-2	TRBJ2-5	CASSHSGTEETQYF
TRBD1	TRBV12-3/TRBV12-4	TRBJ2-4	CASSRGQGAIQYF
TRBD1	TRBV5-5	TRBJ1-3	CASSWDRDAGNTIYF
TRBD1	TRBV6-5	TRBJ1-4	CASSYLGQSNEKLFF
TRBD2	TRBV11-2	TRBJ2-1	CASSPFGLAGDYEQFF
.	TRBV29-1	TRBJ1-2	CSVDAGVGYGYTF
.	TRBV4-1	TRBJ1-4	CASSLTPLEKLFF
.	TRBV5-6	TRBJ1-4	CASSLTATNEKLFF
TRBD2	TRBV7-9	TRBJ2-4	CASSLKPAGDQRAKNIQYF
.	TRBV28	TRBJ1-1	CASSLVGAPGNTEAFF
.	TRBV11-3	TRBJ2-1	CASAGQSYNEQFF
TRBD2	TRBV6-4	TRBJ2-2	CASRNGGVTGELFF
TRBD2	TRBV5-4	TRBJ2-2	CASSSPSGSFAGELFF
.	TRBV19	TRBJ1-1	CASSIRNTEAFF
TRBD2	TRBV7-3	TRBJ2-2	CASSPTSGVTGELFF
.	TRBV20-1	TRBJ1-1	CRVGRVAEAFF
.	TRBV19	TRBJ1-5	CASSIGFRGLQPQHF
.	TRBV25-1	TRBJ2-1	CASSPRGGLNEQFF
.	TRBV2	TRBJ1-2	CASTNSPRGIYGYTF
.	TRBV19	TRBJ2-3	CASSIGQTSTDTQYF
.	TRBV11-3	TRBJ1-1	CASSSKDTEAFF
TRBD2	TRBV7-9	TRBJ2-5	CASSSPGLAGDQETQYF
.	TRBV5-6	TRBJ2-7	CASSLGGSGYDEQYF
.	TRBV6-2/TRBV6-3	TRBJ1-5	CASSYSVAWIRQAGWNQPQHF
.	TRBV2	TRBJ1-5	CASSDGWRSNQPQHF
TRBD1	TRBV15	TRBJ2-7	CATTPDRARYEQYF
.	TRBV6-5	TRBJ2-1	CASSYPEGQFF
.	TRBV28	TRBJ1-5	CASSSRGQPQHF
TRBD1	TRBV7-2	TRBJ1-3	CASSLTGYGNTIYF
.	TRBV29-1	TRBJ2-7	CSASRPPHEQYF
.	TRBV7-9	TRBJ2-5	CASSLDFAAGTQYF
TRBD1	TRBV11-1	TRBJ1-1	CASSTRQGSTEAFF
.	TRBV5-1	TRBJ1-1	CASAWMGDTEAFF
.	TRBV27	TRBJ1-2	CASSYRAANYGYTF
.	TRBV5-8	TRBJ1-5	CASSLDNQPQHF
.	TRBV6-4	TRBJ2-1	CATAPSQDNEQFF
.	TRBV4-1	TRBJ2-1	CASSQWGQGQGRVDEQFF
.	TRBV6-5	TRBJ2-6	CASSYRQVHGVLTF
TRBD1	TRBV7-2	TRBJ1-5	CASSLGQGANQPQHF
.	TRBV23-1	TRBJ1-2	CASSQPQGYNYGYTF
.	TRBV6-5	TRBJ2-2	CASIYYRDVTGELFF
.	TRBV3-1/TRBV3-2	TRBJ1-2	CASSRIRGGNYGYTF
.	TRBV28	TRBJ1-1	CASSFPPQLNTEAFF
TRBD2	TRBV25-1	TRBJ2-1	CASSHTLSGSVYEQFF
.	TRBV7-9	TRBJ1-1	CASSLALVDNEAFF
.	TRBV5-1	TRBJ1-1	CASSLGRGPYTEAFF